These 16 T cell receptor beta chains were sequenced from one sample in a study of read filtering for tumor transcriptome and immune sequencing. From 400 to 450 ng of RNA, a library with molecular barcoded alpha/delta and beta/gamma adaptors was made. Using its own MiXCR run on the reads, TCRdb lists one record per CDR3 protein. The sample records some 140,000 distinct CDR3 sequences, roughly an eighth being singletons. Sequenced: a population of CD138-negative cells sorted from bone marrow. Source of these receptors: a donor over 35 with multiple myeloma.

About this clonotype itself: This clone may be a read error of a much larger clone one base away. The J gene is TRBJ2-2, the V gene TRBV4-1, with D possibly matching TRBD1 (7 bases). CDR1 and CDR2 (germline): MGHRA, YSYEKL. There are 15 residues in the CDR3. CDR3 DNA sequence: TGCGCCAGCAGCGCCCGACAGGGTGTCACCGGGGGGCTGTTTTTT. Translation gives CASSARQGVTGGLFF.

There are many counts of this clonotype. The V gene is TRBV13, the J gene TRBJ2-1, with D unresolved. V dropped 1 base and J dropped 0 bases, with 31 bases sitting between them. The CDR3 runs to 23 residues. Germline V CDR1 and CDR2: PRHDT, FYEKMQ (reference sequence). DNA for the CDR3: TGTGCCAGCAGCTTAGAGCCTCCGGTGCGTCTAATGCCCAATTGGAGCTCCTACAATGAGCAGTTCTTC. It translates to CASSLEPPVRLMPNWSSYNEQFF.

This clonotype was detected ten times or more. The rearrangement links TRBV28 to TRBJ2-2, with TRBD2 matching over 8 bases. The CDR3 contains 16 residues. V shed 3 bases, J shed 0 bases, and the junction held 3 bases outside the gene matches. Per germline, CDR1 MDHEN and CDR2 SYDVKM. The CDR3 DNA is TGTGCCAGCAGTTTGCCACTAGCGGCGAACACCGGGGAGCTGTTTTTT. Its protein is CASSLPLAANTGELFF.

This clonotype was picked up many times. The chain has TRBV20-1 and TRBJ1-6, with a possible D match to TRBD1 (6 bases). The CDR3 sequence is 15 residues long. Trimming pared 6 bases from V and 7 bases from J, leaving 19 bases between. Germline V gene lookup returns CDR1 DFQATT and CDR2 SNEGSKA (reference sequence). CDR3 sequence: CSATQGILQNSPLHF. The CDR3 DNA is TGCAGTGCCACTCAGGGGATCCTTCAAAATTCACCCCTCCACTTT.

This clonotype appeared a few times. The chain links TRBV12-3 or TRBV12-4 to TRBJ2-1; a weak D match, TRBD2 (6 bases). V shed 6 bases and J shed 6 bases, with 18 bases lying between them. The CDR3 length is 15 residues. For the CDR3, the DNA is TGTGCCAGCAGGGACCCGGGAGTTCAAGGCAATGAGCAGTTCTTC. Protein product: CASRDPGVQGNEQFF.

In this sample, this clonotype turned up many times. V and J are TRBV6-1 and TRBJ1-5, with TRBD1 identical over 9 bases. Germline V CDR1 and CDR2: MNHNS, SASEGT. CDR3 length equals 15 residues. The J segment lost 5 bases and the V segment lost 5 bases, leaving 7 bases of the junction unmatched. CDR3 protein: CASSYRGREDQPQHF. In DNA form, the CDR3 reads TGTGCCAGCAGTTACAGGGGGCGAGAGGATCAGCCCCAGCATTTT.

This clonotype was detected ten times or more. The chain's CDR3 is CASSFAGEVGEQFF. The CDR3 nucleotides read TGCGCCAGCAGCTTCGCAGGGGAGGTAGGTGAGCAGTTCTTC. The chain recombines TRBV5-1 with TRBJ2-1; either TRBD1 or TRBD2 may fit D (6 bases each). V was cut by 2 bases and J by 9 bases, with 15 bases left in between. The CDR3 extends over 14 amino acids. The V gene's germline CDR1 is SGHRS and CDR2 YFSETQ.

This clonotype was seen at least ten times. The V and J genes are TRBV7-9 and TRBJ2-3; D possibly corresponds to TRBD1 (6 bases). Trimming pared 5 bases from V and 6 bases from J, leaving 15 bases between. CDR3 size: 14 residues. Germline V gene data show CDR1 as SEHNR and CDR2 as FQNEAQ (reference sequence). CDR3 region: CASSRDPRGDTQYF. The CDR3 DNA reads as TGTGCCAGCAGCCGGGACCCCAGGGGCGATACGCAGTATTTT. Full variable domain (rest looked up from reference TRBV7-9 and TRBJ2-3): DTGVSQNPRHKITKRGQNVTFRCDPISEHNRLYWYRQTLGQGPEFLTYFQNEAQLEKSRLLSDRFSAERPKGSFSTLEIQRTEQGDSAMYLCASSRDPRGDTQYFGPGTRLTVL.

This clonotype was seen at least ten times. This chain links TRBV5-1 with TRBJ2-5; 8 bases fit TRBD1. This CDR3 spans 15 amino acids. Germline lookup yields CDR1 SGHRS and CDR2 YFSETQ. The V gene end was trimmed by 6 bases and the J gene end by 1 base; junction bases not matched to a gene: 8. CDR3 in DNA: TGCGCCAGCACCATCCAAGGGACAGGCCAAGAGACCCAGTACTTC. Protein sequence: CASTIQGTGQETQYF.

Comment on this clonotype: One base away lies a much larger clone, so this may be a sequencing read error. This CDR3 reads CAWSMGTGINEQFF. CDR3 coding DNA: TGTGCCTGGAGTATGGGGACAGGGATTAATGAGCAGTTCTTC. The V and J genes are TRBV30 and TRBJ2-1; 9 bases are shared with TRBD1. CDR1 is GTSNPN, CDR2 SVGIG, per germline (reference sequence). The CDR3 has 14 residues. J gave up 7 bases and V 2 bases, and 6 bases lay outside the gene matches.

There are many counts of this clonotype. The rearrangement uses TRBV12-3 or TRBV12-4 and TRBJ2-1; 9 bases agree with TRBD2. V shed 5 bases, J shed 9 bases, and the junction held 8 bases outside the gene matches. CDR3 size: 14 residues. CDR3 coding DNA: TGTGCCAGCAGTCACGGGACTAGCTTTGGTGAGCAGTTCTTC. Translating gives CASSHGTSFGEQFF.

In its sample, this clonotype was seen many times. The chain links TRBV5-5 to TRBJ1-1; tentatively, D is TRBD1 (5 bases). The V end was cut by 0 bases, the J end by 0 bases, with 18 bases between. This CDR3 comprises 18 residues. Germline V gives CDR1 SGHKS, CDR2 YYEKEE (reference sequence). CDR3 region: CASSLGVKGSYLNTEAFF. As DNA, the CDR3 is TGTGCCAGCAGCTTGGGAGTAAAGGGGAGTTATTTGAACACTGAAGCTTTCTTT. Using reference TRBV5-5 and TRBJ1-1 for the parts outside the CDR3, the full variable domain is DAGVTQSPTHLIKTRGQQVTLRCSPISGHKSVSWYQQVLGQGPQFIFQYYEKEERGRGNFPDRFSARQFPNYSSELNVNALLLGDSALYLCASSLGVKGSYLNTEAFFGQGTRLTVV.

Worth noting for this clonotype: A read error may explain this, as a much larger clone is one base away. The chain combines TRBV7-9 with TRBJ2-2; D remains ambiguous. The length of the CDR3 is 15 residues. Germline assignment: CDR1 SEHNR and CDR2 FQNEAQ (reference sequence). The V gene lost 3 bases and the J gene lost 6 bases, with 14 bases spanning the gap. The CDR3 DNA reads as TGTGCCAGCAGCTTTGTCGTAGGAAACGCCGGGGAGCTGTTTTTT. Its translation: CASSFVVGNAGELFF.

The chain employs TRBV14 and TRBJ2-5; 7 nucleotides line up with TRBD2. V dropped 4 bases and J dropped 2; count of bases not matched to a gene: 7. The CDR3 loop spans 15 amino acids. In germline, CDR1 is SGHDN, CDR2 FVKESK. The chain's CDR3 is CASSPSPAGQETQYF. The CDR3 DNA sequence: TGTGCCAGCAGCCCCAGCCCAGCGGGACAAGAGACCCAGTACTTC.

In this sample, this clonotype turned up many times. This chain's CDR3 is CASSGGNTGELFF. As DNA, the CDR3 is TGTGCCAGCAGTGGAGGCAACACCGGGGAGCTGTTTTTT. V and J are TRBV2 and TRBJ2-2, with unresolved D. Between the trimmed V and J ends, which lost 4 bases and 2 bases, there was a span of 5 bases. CDR1 SNHLY and CDR2 FYNNEI come from the germline V gene. This CDR3 region has 13 residues.

The V call is TRBV19, the J call TRBJ2-7; 7 bases align to TRBD1. Germline V CDR1 and CDR2: LNHDA, SQIVND (reference sequence). With V trimmed by 1 base and J by 6 bases, 6 bases remained unmatched. The CDR3 length is 14 residues. CDR3 sequence (DNA): TGTGCCAGTAGTATAGGAGACAGGGCGTTCGAGCAGTACTTC. It codes for CASSIGDRAFEQYF.